This TCR beta chain was identified during a study of cytomegalovirus exposure and HLA in healthy donors. Findings of the study overall: The majority of TCR sequences were rare, yet some public TCRs appeared in many donors. An analysis that came later showed most CMV-associated TCR beta chains appearing HLA-restricted.

Researchers ran the PCR with 60 Vbeta and 13 Jbeta primers. TCRdb keeps only in-frame clones here, not all; method: immunoSEQ multiplex PCR. The table has some 130,000 clones, more than 80% seen once. A remark on this clone: The antigen remains undetermined.

This CDR3 contains 14 residues. The germline gives CDR1 SGHTA, CDR2 FQGNSA. J was trimmed by 1 base and V by 3 bases; bases with no gene match: 3. This sequence originates from a man younger than 45 in good health and CMV-seronegative. The material sequenced was PBMCs. The rearrangement joins TRBV7-2 to TRBJ2-7; 7 bases are a match to TRBD2. The chain's CDR3 is CASSFQRGSYEQYF. As DNA, the CDR3 is TGTGCCAGCAGCTTTCAGCGGGGTTCCTACGAGCAGTACTTC.